This TCR beta chain came from a study of blood T cell repertoires in COVID-19. Whole-study context: Sources were T cells, B-cell-depleted T cells, or PBMCs; the material itself was cDNA or gDNA.

CDR3 length: 15 residues. V was shortened by 3 bases and J by 2 bases, with 11 bases between the two germline ends. Germline V gene lookup returns CDR1 SGHVS and CDR2 FQNEAQ. This table comes from immunoSEQ multiplex PCR, and its TCRdb copy is limited to in-frame clones, with some not included. This table has under 250,000 clones, more than 65% appearing once. The chain uses TRBV7-8 and TRBJ1-5; the D is unclear. This sequence was found in a man aged 45-65 years with active or convalescent COVID-19. Sequenced sample: peripheral blood. In nucleotides, the CDR3 is TGTGCCAGCAGCTTGAGAGGGATAGGCAATCAGCCCCAGCATTTT. Its protein is CASSLRGIGNQPQHF.